The rows below give T cell receptor beta chains drawn from one sample of a study of cytomegalovirus exposure and HLA in healthy donors. Data came from immunoSEQ multiplex PCR; TCRdb stores just in-frame clones and leaves some out. The sample records around 130,000 clones, about 90% being singletons. Source material: PBMCs. Every receptor here comes from a young man in good health and CMV-seronegative. The CDR3 runs from the conserved cysteine through the conserved F or W.

>TRBV7-6|TRBJ2-2
CASSLLGQMGTGELFF
>TRBV5-6|TRBJ1-1
CASSLGEQPGGDTEAFF
>TRBV29-1|TRBJ2-1
CSVIAGGGNEQFF
>TRBV7-3|TRBJ2-7
CASSLVLTPYEQYF
>TRBV19|TRBJ2-7
CASSIEYRGEQYF
>TRBV6-5|TRBJ1-1
CASSYWGTDEAFF
>TRBV5-6|TRBJ2-7
CASSPWGVTSYEQYF
>TRBV5-1|TRBJ2-3
CASTLAGGQDTQYF
>TRBV5-1|TRBJ2-7
CASRHLPGQLTYEQYF
>TRBV11-2|TRBJ2-1
CASSLGQLNEQFF
>TRBV6-6|TRBJ2-3
CASSSTGADTQYF
>TRBV28|TRBJ1-1
CASRSITGNTEAFF